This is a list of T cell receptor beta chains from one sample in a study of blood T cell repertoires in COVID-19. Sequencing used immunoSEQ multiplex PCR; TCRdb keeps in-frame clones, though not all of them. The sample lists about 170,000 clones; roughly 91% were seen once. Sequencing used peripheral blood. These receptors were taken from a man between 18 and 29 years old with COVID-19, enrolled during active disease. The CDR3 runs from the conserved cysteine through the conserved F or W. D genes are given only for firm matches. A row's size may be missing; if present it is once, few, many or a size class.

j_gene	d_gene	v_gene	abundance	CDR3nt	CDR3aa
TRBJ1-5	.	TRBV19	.	TGTGCCAGTATCGAGGGGGGGGTTTGGAATCAGCCCCAGCATTTT	CASIEGGVWNQPQHF
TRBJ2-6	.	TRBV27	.	TGTGCCAGCATGGAGGGCAGGCCCTCCTCTGGGGCCAACGTCCTGACTTTC	CASMEGRPSSGANVLTF
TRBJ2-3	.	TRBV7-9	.	TGTGCCAGCAGCCCACCGGGACAAGTCACAGATACGCAGTATTTT	CASSPPGQVTDTQYF
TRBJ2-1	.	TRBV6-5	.	TGTGCCAGCAGTTATAACAGCTACAATGAGCAGTTCTTC	CASSYNSYNEQFF
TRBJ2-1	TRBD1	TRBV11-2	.	TGTGCCAGCAGCTCGCACAGGACAGGGGGTTCTTACAATGAGCAGTTCTTC	CASSSHRTGGSYNEQFF
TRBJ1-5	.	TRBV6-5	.	TGTGCCAGCAGTTACCGGGGGGAGGTCAATCAGCCCCAGCATTTT	CASSYRGEVNQPQHF
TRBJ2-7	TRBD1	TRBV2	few	TGTGCCAGCAGCCTGACAGGGGGCTGGAGGGAGCAGTACTTC	CASSLTGGWREQYF
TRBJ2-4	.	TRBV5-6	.	TGTGCCAGCAGAGGGCCGGGACAAGACGACATTCAGTACTTC	CASRGPGQDDIQYF
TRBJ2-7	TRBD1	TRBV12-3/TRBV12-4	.	TGTGCCAGCCGACAGGGGGGGTACGAGCAGTACTTC	CASRQGGYEQYF
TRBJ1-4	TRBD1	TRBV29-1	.	TGCAGCGTTGTGGGAGACAGGGTAAATGAAAAACTGCTTTTT	CSVVGDRVNEKLLF
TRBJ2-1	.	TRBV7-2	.	TGTGCCAGCAGATCCGGGACTCTGATATACAATGAGCAGTTCTTC	CASRSGTLIYNEQFF
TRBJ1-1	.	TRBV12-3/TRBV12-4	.	TGTGCCAGCAGTTCAGGAAGGGGGTGGGAAGCTTTCTTT	CASSSGRGWEAFF
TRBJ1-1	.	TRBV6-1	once	TGTGCCAGCAGTGAAGTAGGGGGAGGGACTGAAGCTTTCTTT	CASSEVGGGTEAFF
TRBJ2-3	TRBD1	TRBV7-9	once	TGTGCCAGCAGCTTAACAGGGGGAACAGATACGCAGTATTTT	CASSLTGGTDTQYF
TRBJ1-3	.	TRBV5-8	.	TGTGCCAGCAGCCCCGGACAGATCTCTGGAAACACCATATATTTT	CASSPGQISGNTIYF
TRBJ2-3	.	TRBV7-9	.	TGTGCCAGCAGCTTACCTAGCACAGATACGCAGTATTTT	CASSLPSTDTQYF
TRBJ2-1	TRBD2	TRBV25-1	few	TGTGCCAGCAGTGAATATCGAGCGGGAAATGAGCAGTTCTTC	CASSEYRAGNEQFF
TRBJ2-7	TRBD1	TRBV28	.	TGTGCCAGCAGTCCCTACCCCGGGACAGGGGTATACGAGCAGTACTTC	CASSPYPGTGVYEQYF
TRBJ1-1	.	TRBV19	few	TGTGCCAGTAGGAAACAGACGAACACTGAAGCTTTCTTT	CASRKQTNTEAFF
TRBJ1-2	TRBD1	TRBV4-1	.	TGCGCCAGCAGCCTAGGGGGGACAGGGATATATGGCTACACCTTC	CASSLGGTGIYGYTF
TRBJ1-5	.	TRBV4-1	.	TGCGCCAGCAGCCAGGCCGAGGGAACGAATCAGCCCCAGCATTTT	CASSQAEGTNQPQHF
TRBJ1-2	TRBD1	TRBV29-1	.	TGCAGCATACGGGACAGATCCAACTATGGCTACACCTTC	CSIRDRSNYGYTF
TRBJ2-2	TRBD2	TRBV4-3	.	TGCGCCAGCAGCCAGCAAGCGGGAGCGAACACCGGGGAGCTGTTTTTT	CASSQQAGANTGELFF
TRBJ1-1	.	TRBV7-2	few	TGTGCCAGCAGCGGGCAGGGGCCGGGCACTGAAGCTTTCTTT	CASSGQGPGTEAFF
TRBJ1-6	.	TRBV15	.	TGTGCCACCAGCAAACACGGGGGATCCCTCCACTTT	CATSKHGGSLHF
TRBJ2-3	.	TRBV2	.	TGTGCCAGCAGCTACTCCCGGAGCACAGATACGCAGTATTTT	CASSYSRSTDTQYF
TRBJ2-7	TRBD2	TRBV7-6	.	TGTGCCAGCAGCACAGGACTAGCGGGGAGCTCCTACGAGCAGTACTTC	CASSTGLAGSSYEQYF
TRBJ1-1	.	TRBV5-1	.	TGCGCCAGCAGCGGACAGATGAACACTGAAGCTTTCTTT	CASSGQMNTEAFF
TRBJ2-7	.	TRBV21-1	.	TGTGCCAGCAGCAAAATGGGTAGCGGGAGCAAGTACGAGCAGTACTTC	CASSKMGSGSKYEQYF
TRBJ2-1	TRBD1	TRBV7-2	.	TGTGCCAGCAGCTCGCGACAGGGTCGTTCCTACAATGAGCAGTTCTTC	CASSSRQGRSYNEQFF
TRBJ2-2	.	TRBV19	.	TGTGCCAGTCGAGGTATGGAGGGCCACACCGGGGAGCTGTTTTTT	CASRGMEGHTGELFF
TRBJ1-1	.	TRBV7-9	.	TGTGCCAGCAGCTTTAGGGGCATCAGTATTGAAGCTTTCTTT	CASSFRGISIEAFF
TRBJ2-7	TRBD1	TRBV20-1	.	TGCAGTGCTCGGACAGGGTACGAGCAGTACTTC	CSARTGYEQYF
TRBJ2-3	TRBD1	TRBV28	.	TGTGCCAGCAGTAAAGACAGGGGAGTAGTAGATACGCAGTATTTT	CASSKDRGVVDTQYF
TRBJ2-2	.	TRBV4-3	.	TGCGCCAGCAGCCAAGTCCCCCTGAGCGGTGGGGAGCTGTTTTTT	CASSQVPLSGGELFF
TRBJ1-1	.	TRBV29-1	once	TGCAGCGTTGACGGAGGGAACACTGAAGCTTTCTTT	CSVDGGNTEAFF
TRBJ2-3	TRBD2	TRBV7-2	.	TGTGCCAGCAGCTTAGTTGGGCTAGCGGGCACAGATACGCAGTATTTT	CASSLVGLAGTDTQYF
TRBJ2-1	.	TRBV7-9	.	TGTGCCAGCAGCCCCTCCCCCGGAGAAGGGTTCTTC	CASSPSPGEGFF
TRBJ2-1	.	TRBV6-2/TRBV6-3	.	TGTGCCAGCATCCCCGGGGGAGGATATGGAAAGGGCAATGAGCAGTTCTTC	CASIPGGGYGKGNEQFF
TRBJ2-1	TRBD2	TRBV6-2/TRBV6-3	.	TGTGCCAGCAGCCTAACGTTGACTAGCGGGAGTGAGCAGTTCTTC	CASSLTLTSGSEQFF
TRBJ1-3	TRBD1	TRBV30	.	TGTGCCTGGAGCCCGGGACAGGGCTTCTCTGGAAACACCATATATTTT	CAWSPGQGFSGNTIYF
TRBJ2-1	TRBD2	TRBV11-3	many	TGTGCCAGCAGCTTAGATGGACGGGAGGGCCGCGATGAGCAGTTCTTC	CASSLDGREGRDEQFF
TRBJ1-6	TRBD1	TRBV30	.	TGTGCCTGGCTCTCCCGGGACAGGGATCGTTATAATTCACCCCTCCACTTT	CAWLSRDRDRYNSPLHF
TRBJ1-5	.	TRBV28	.	TGTGCCAGCAGCGCGAACGCCGTCGGGCCGAAGGGGCAGCCCCAGCATTTT	CASSANAVGPKGQPQHF
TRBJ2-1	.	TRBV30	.	TGTGCCTGGAGTGTAGGGTCGGGACTCCGCTCCTACAATGAGCAGTTCTTC	CAWSVGSGLRSYNEQFF
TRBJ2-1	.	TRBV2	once	TGTGCCAGCAGTGAACAGGGGACGTTTGGGGGTGAGCAGTTCTTC	CASSEQGTFGGEQFF
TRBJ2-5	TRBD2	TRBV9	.	TGTGCCACACATAAATTTTTCAGGCATTCTCCGGGAGGAGGAGAGACCCAGTACTTC	CATHKFFRHSPGGGETQYF
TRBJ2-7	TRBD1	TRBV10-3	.	TGTGCCATCAGTGTTGACAGGGACTACGAGCAGTACTTC	CAISVDRDYEQYF
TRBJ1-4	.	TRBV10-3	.	TGTGCCATCAGGGCAGGGTTGGGGAATGAAAAACTGCTTTTT	CAIRAGLGNEKLLF
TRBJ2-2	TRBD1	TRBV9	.	TGTGCCAGCTCCTCCGCCGACAGGGCGAACACCGGGGAGCTGTTTTTT	CASSSADRANTGELFF
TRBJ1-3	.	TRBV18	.	TGTGCCAGCTCACCACCGGCAGCCTGGAGCTCTGGAAACACCATATATTTT	CASSPPAAWSSGNTIYF
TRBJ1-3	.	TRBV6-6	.	TGTGCCAGCTCGCGGGACCCTCGGTTGGCCATATATTTT	CASSRDPRLAIYF
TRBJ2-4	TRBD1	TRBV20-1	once	TGCAGTGCTAGTTGGGACAGGGGTGACAACATTCAGTACTTC	CSASWDRGDNIQYF
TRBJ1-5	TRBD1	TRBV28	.	TGTGCCAGCAGTACGAACAACAGGGGGCGCGGACAGCCCCAGCATTTT	CASSTNNRGRGQPQHF